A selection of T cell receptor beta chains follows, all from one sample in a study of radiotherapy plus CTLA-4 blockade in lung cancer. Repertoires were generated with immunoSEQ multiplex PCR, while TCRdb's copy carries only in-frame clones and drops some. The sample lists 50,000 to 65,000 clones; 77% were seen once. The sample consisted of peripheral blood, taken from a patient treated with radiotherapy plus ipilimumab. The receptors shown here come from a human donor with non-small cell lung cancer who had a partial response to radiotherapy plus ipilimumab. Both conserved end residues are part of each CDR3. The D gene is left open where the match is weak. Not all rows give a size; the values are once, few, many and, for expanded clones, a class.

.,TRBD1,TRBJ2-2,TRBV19,TGTGCCAGTAGTCTCTCAGGGGGCAGGAACACCGGGGAGCTGTTTTTT,CASSLSGGRNTGELFF
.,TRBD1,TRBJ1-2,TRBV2,TGTGCCAGCACCAAGGACAGGGGGCACTATGGCTACACCTTC,CASTKDRGHYGYTF
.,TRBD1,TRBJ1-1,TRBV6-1,TGTGCCAGCACTCGAACAGGGGACGGGAACACTGAAGCTTTCTTT,CASTRTGDGNTEAFF
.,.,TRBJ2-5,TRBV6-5,TGTGCCAGCAGTTACTCGGGCAGGGCAGAGACCCAGTACTTC,CASSYSGRAETQYF
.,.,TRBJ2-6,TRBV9,TGTGCCAGCAGCGTGAGTGGGGCCAACGTCCTGACTTTC,CASSVSGANVLTF
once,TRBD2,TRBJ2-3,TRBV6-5,TGTGCCAGCACCGCGGGGGGCACCGCAGATACGCAGTATTTT,CASTAGGTADTQYF
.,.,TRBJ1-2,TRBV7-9,TGTGCCAGCAGCCCGGTTACGAGCTATGGCTACACCTTC,CASSPVTSYGYTF
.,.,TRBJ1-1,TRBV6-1,TGTGCCAGCAGTGAAGTTTACAGGGCTAGTGAAGCTTTCTTT,CASSEVYRASEAFF
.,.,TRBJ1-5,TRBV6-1,TGTGCCAGCAGTGAAGGAATCGGAGAGAATCAGCCCCAGCATTTT,CASSEGIGENQPQHF
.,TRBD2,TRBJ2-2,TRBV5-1,TGCGCCAGCAGCTTGGCACTAGCGGGGGACGCTCTGTTTTTT,CASSLALAGDALFF
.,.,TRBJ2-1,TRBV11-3,TGTGCCAGCAGCTTAGACGCAGGGTTTGCAAATGAGCAGTTCTTC,CASSLDAGFANEQFF
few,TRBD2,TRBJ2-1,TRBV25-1,TGTGCCAGCAGTCAATGGGGAGGGAGCTCCTACAATGAGCAGTTCTTC,CASSQWGGSSYNEQFF
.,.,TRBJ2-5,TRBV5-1,TGCGCCAGCCGTCGACAGCCTACGTACCAAGAGACCCAGTACTTC,CASRRQPTYQETQYF
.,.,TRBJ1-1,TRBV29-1,TGCAGCGCCCGAGGAGGGCCGAACACTGAAGCTTTCTTT,CSARGGPNTEAFF
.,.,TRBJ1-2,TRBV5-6,TGTGCCAGCAGCCCAAGAGGAACAGGGCGGTGGGTCTATGGCTACACCTTC,CASSPRGTGRWVYGYTF
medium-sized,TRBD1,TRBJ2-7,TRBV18,TGTGCCAGCTCTTCCACAGGGGGCGAGCAGTACTTC,CASSSTGGEQYF
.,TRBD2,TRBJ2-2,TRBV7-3,TGTGCCAGCACTAGCGGTGGGGTCGGGGAGCTGTTTTTT,CASTSGGVGELFF
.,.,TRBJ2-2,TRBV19,TGTGCCAGTAGTATATATGGGCGGGAGCTGTTTTTT,CASSIYGRELFF
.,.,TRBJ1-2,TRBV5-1,TGCGCCAGCAGCTCGGCAGGGTCAAGCTATGGCTACACCTTC,CASSSAGSSYGYTF
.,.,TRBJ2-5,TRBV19,TGTGCCAGTAGTCCCCGGGTCGGGGGAGGAGAGACCCAGTACTTC,CASSPRVGGGETQYF
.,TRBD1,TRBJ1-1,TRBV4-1,TGCGCCAGCAGCCAAGATAGGGACAGCCACACTGAAGCTTTCTTT,CASSQDRDSHTEAFF
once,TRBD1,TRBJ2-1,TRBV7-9,TGTGCCAGCAGCTTAGGTAGCTCAGGGGGTGCCTACAATGAGCAGTTCTTC,CASSLGSSGGAYNEQFF
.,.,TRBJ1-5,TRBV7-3,TGTGCCAGCAGCGGAGGGGGCAATCAGCCCCAGCATTTT,CASSGGGNQPQHF
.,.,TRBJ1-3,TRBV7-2,TGTGCCAGCAGCTTAGCCCCGAGCTCTGGAAACACCATATATTTT,CASSLAPSSGNTIYF
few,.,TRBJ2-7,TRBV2,TGTGCCAGCAGCTCCTGGAGGCCGCAATACGAGCAGTACTTC,CASSSWRPQYEQYF
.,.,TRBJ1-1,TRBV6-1,TGTGCCGGCCTGACAGGTGCGCCTGGGGACACTGAAGCTTTCTTT,CAGLTGAPGDTEAFF
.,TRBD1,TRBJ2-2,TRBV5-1,TGCGCCAGCACCAGGACAGGGTCGGTCACCGGGGAGCTGTTTTTT,CASTRTGSVTGELFF
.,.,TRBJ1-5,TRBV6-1,TGTGCCAGCAGGAATGATGCCAGGAATCAGCCCCAGCATTTT,CASRNDARNQPQHF
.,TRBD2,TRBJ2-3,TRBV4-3,TGCGCCAGCAGCCAAGGTTGGCGCGTCGGGGGGGGCGTGCTAGATACGCAGTATTTT,CASSQGWRVGGGVLDTQYF
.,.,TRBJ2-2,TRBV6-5,TGTGCCAGCAGTTCTGGACAGGGAGGGGCCGGGGAGCTGTTTTTT,CASSSGQGGAGELFF
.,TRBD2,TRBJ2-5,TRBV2,TGTGCCAGCAGTAGCGGGGGGGCGGGAACCGAGACCCAGTACTTC,CASSSGGAGTETQYF
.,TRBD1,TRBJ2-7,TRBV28,TGTGCCAGCAGAGGGACAGGGATTTACGAGCAGTACTTC,CASRGTGIYEQYF
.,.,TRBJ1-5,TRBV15,TGTGCCACCAGCAGAGATCTGCAGGGAGGGCAGCCCCAGCATTTT,CATSRDLQGGQPQHF
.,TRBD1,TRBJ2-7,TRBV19,TGTGCCAGTAGTATAGTAACAGGGGGAAGGGACGAGCAGTACTTC,CASSIVTGGRDEQYF
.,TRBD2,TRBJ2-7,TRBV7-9,TGTGCCAGCAGCTTCGGGGGGACCTACGAGCAGTACTTC,CASSFGGTYEQYF
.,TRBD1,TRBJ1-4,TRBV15,TGTGCCACCAGCGGACTCTTGGGACAGGGGGACTATGCAACTAATGAAAAACTGTTTTTT,CATSGLLGQGDYATNEKLFF
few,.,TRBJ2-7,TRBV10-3,TGTGCCATCAGTGAGTCGACTGGTACAGGGACTAAATACGAGCAGTACTTC,CAISESTGTGTKYEQYF
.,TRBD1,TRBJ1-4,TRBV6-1,TGTGCCAGCAGAGGGGACAGCACTAATGAAAAACTGTTTTTT,CASRGDSTNEKLFF
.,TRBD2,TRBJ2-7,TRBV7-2,TGTGCCAGCAGCATACAGGGCGGGGGGCTCTCGCCCTACGAGCAGTACTTC,CASSIQGGGLSPYEQYF
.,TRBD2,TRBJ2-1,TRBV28,TGTGCCAGCAGTTTGCCCGGACTAATAGCGGGGGCGAATGAGCAGTTCTTC,CASSLPGLIAGANEQFF
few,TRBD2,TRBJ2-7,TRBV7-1,TGTGCCAGCAGCCCTAGCACACACGGGAGGGTCGAGCAGTACTTC,CASSPSTHGRVEQYF
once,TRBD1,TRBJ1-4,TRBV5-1,TGCGCCAGCAGCCAGCGTCCCGGGACAGGGACCAATGAAAAACTGTTTTTT,CASSQRPGTGTNEKLFF
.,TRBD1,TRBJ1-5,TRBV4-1,TGCGCCAGCAGCCAAGAAGGACAGGGGGCGCGAGATCAGCCCCAGCATTTT,CASSQEGQGARDQPQHF
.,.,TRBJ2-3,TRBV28,TGTGCCAGCAGTTTATTCCGGGGTAGCACAGATACGCAGTATTTT,CASSLFRGSTDTQYF
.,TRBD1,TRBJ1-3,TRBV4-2,TGTGCCAGCAGCCAAGTGGGGGGACAGACACGCTCTGGAAACACCATATATTTT,CASSQVGGQTRSGNTIYF
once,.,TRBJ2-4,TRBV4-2,TGTGCCAGCAGCCACGACACATGGAACATTCAGTACTTC,CASSHDTWNIQYF
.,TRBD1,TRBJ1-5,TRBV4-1,TGCGCCAGCAGCCAGGGAGGACAGGGGCTAGGACAGCCCCAGCATTTT,CASSQGGQGLGQPQHF
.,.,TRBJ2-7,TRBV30,TGTGCCTGGAGTTCGGGGGTTCTCGAGCAGTACTTC,CAWSSGVLEQYF
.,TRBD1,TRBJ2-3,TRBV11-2,TGTGCCAGCTCCGACAGGGGGAGGGCAGATACGCAGTATTTT,CASSDRGRADTQYF
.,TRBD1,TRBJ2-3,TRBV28,TGTGCCAGTTGGACAGGGGGAGGCGCAGATACGCAGTATTTT,CASWTGGGADTQYF
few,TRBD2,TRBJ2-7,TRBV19,TGTGCCAGTAGTATGATAGCGGGGGTGGTCGAGCAGTACTTC,CASSMIAGVVEQYF
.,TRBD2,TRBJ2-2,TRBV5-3,TGTGCCAGAAGCCGGCGGGGGGGGAACACCGGGGAGCTGTTTTTT,CARSRRGGNTGELFF
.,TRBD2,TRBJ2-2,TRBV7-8,TGTGCCAGCAGCTTAGCGCCAGCGGGGGGGAGGTATACCGGGGAGCTGTTTTTT,CASSLAPAGGRYTGELFF
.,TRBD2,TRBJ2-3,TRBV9,TGTGCCAGCAGTAGTGCGGGGGGGCTTGATACGCAGTATTTT,CASSSAGGLDTQYF